The rows below give T cell receptor beta chains drawn from one sample of a study of T-cell memory formation after mild COVID-19. One entry per CDR3 protein results from TCRdb running MiXCR on the 5' RACE reads. The sample has about 84,000 distinct CDR3 sequences, approximately 15% seen once. Sequenced material: PBMCs or a T cell subset sorted from them (not recorded which). These TCRs come from an adult woman who had mild COVID-19 (a few samples of this study predate the infection). Cell type and time point are not known. Each CDR3 is given with its conserved first and last residue. Each record gives: CDR3 protein, CDR3 DNA, D gene, J gene, V gene, clone size. D genes are given only for firm matches. Clone sizes are given selectively: once, few, many, or a class where the clone is expanded.

CDR3: CASSSPGQGYNEQFF
DNA: TGTGCCAGCAGTTCCCCGGGACAGGGTTACAATGAGCAGTTCTTC
D: TRBD1
J: TRBJ2-1
V: TRBV27
size: few

CDR3: CASEAGDTDTQYF
DNA: TGTGCCAGCGAAGCGGGAGATACAGATACGCAGTATTTT
D: TRBD2
J: TRBJ2-3
V: TRBV27
size: few

CDR3: CASSQYDRTLSSYNEQFF
DNA: TGCGCCAGCAGCCAGTATGACAGGACCCTTAGCTCCTACAATGAGCAGTTCTTC
D: NA
J: TRBJ2-1
V: TRBV5-1
size: medium-sized

CDR3: CASSSGKGSDEQFF
DNA: TGTGCCAGCAGCTCGGGAAAGGGATCAGATGAGCAGTTCTTC
D: NA
J: TRBJ2-1
V: TRBV7-9
size: many

CDR3: CASSLVPDGSGELFF
DNA: TGTGCCAGCAGCTTAGTTCCGGACGGGAGCGGGGAGCTGTTTTTT
D: NA
J: TRBJ2-2
V: TRBV7-8
size: NA

CDR3: CASSQEEQGYTGELFF
DNA: TGCGCCAGCAGCCAAGAAGAACAGGGTTACACCGGGGAGCTGTTTTTT
D: NA
J: TRBJ2-2
V: TRBV4-1
size: few

CDR3: CASSLYGAWDEAFF
DNA: TGTGCCAGCAGCTTATATGGAGCCTGGGATGAAGCTTTCTTT
D: NA
J: TRBJ1-1
V: TRBV7-8
size: NA

CDR3: CAISDRDSQYYGYTF
DNA: TGTGCCATCAGTGATAGGGACAGCCAATACTATGGCTACACCTTC
D: TRBD1
J: TRBJ1-2
V: TRBV10-3
size: many

CDR3: CASSQSGGARNEQFF
DNA: TGCGCCAGCAGCCAGAGCGGGGGGGCGAGGAATGAGCAGTTCTTC
D: TRBD2
J: TRBJ2-1
V: TRBV4-1
size: NA

CDR3: CATSGVGGGTGELFF
DNA: TGTGCCACCAGTGGGGTGGGAGGCGGAACCGGGGAGCTGTTTTTT
D: NA
J: TRBJ2-2
V: TRBV24-1
size: few

CDR3: CASRSVINEQFF
DNA: TGTGCCAGCCGCTCTGTCATTAATGAGCAGTTCTTC
D: NA
J: TRBJ2-1
V: TRBV6-5
size: few

CDR3: CSVEVGEYPYEQYF
DNA: TGCAGCGTTGAAGTAGGGGAGTACCCCTACGAGCAGTACTTC
D: NA
J: TRBJ2-7
V: TRBV29-1
size: NA

CDR3: CASSRRGSGETDTQYF
DNA: TGCGCCAGCAGCCGCCGCGGGAGTGGTGAGACAGATACGCAGTATTTT
D: TRBD2
J: TRBJ2-3
V: TRBV4-3
size: few

CDR3: CASMGPKETQYF
DNA: TGTGCCAGCATGGGACCGAAAGAGACCCAGTACTTC
D: NA
J: TRBJ2-5
V: TRBV2
size: few

CDR3: CASSLAPGTGELFF
DNA: TGTGCCAGCAGCTTAGCCCCAGGGACCGGGGAGCTGTTTTTT
D: NA
J: TRBJ2-2
V: TRBV7-6
size: many

CDR3: CASSQGRSGRGEQYF
DNA: TGCGCCAGCAGCCAAGGGCGAAGCGGGAGGGGCGAGCAGTACTTC
D: TRBD2
J: TRBJ2-7
V: TRBV4-3
size: many

CDR3: CSARSSGTGFGYTF
DNA: TGCAGTGCTAGATCATCCGGGACAGGGTTTGGCTACACCTTC
D: TRBD1
J: TRBJ1-2
V: TRBV20-1
size: NA

CDR3: CASSLGPGFANQPQHF
DNA: TGTGCCAGCAGCCTTGGGCCGGGGTTTGCAAATCAGCCCCAGCATTTT
D: NA
J: TRBJ1-5
V: TRBV6-6
size: NA

CDR3: CASCLGTGGGNEQFF
DNA: TGTGCCAGTTGCCTTGGGACAGGGGGCGGAAATGAGCAGTTCTTC
D: TRBD1
J: TRBJ2-1
V: TRBV6-5
size: NA

CDR3: CASSLDGEDTQYF
DNA: TGTGCCAGCAGCTTGGATGGTGAAGATACGCAGTATTTT
D: NA
J: TRBJ2-3
V: TRBV5-6
size: many

CDR3: CASSPGHIIYEQYF
DNA: TGTGCCAGCAGCCCGGGACATATTATCTACGAGCAGTACTTC
D: NA
J: TRBJ2-7
V: TRBV7-9
size: few

CDR3: CAWSGTVTEAFF
DNA: TGTGCCTGGAGTGGGACAGTCACTGAAGCTTTCTTT
D: NA
J: TRBJ1-1
V: TRBV30
size: few

CDR3: CASSQWGPNEQFF
DNA: TGCGCCAGCAGCCAATGGGGCCCGAATGAGCAGTTCTTC
D: NA
J: TRBJ2-1
V: TRBV4-1
size: few

CDR3: CASSSPALAGGPGDNEQFF
DNA: TGTGCCAGCAGCTCCCCCGCGCTAGCGGGAGGGCCAGGGGACAATGAGCAGTTCTTC
D: TRBD2
J: TRBJ2-1
V: TRBV7-8
size: NA

CDR3: CASSHPPDRAQETQYF
DNA: TGCGCCAGCAGCCACCCTCCGGACAGGGCCCAAGAGACCCAGTACTTC
D: TRBD1
J: TRBJ2-5
V: TRBV4-1
size: NA

CDR3: CASSPGDREAKNIQYF
DNA: TGCGCCAGCAGCCCGGGGGACAGGGAGGCCAAAAACATTCAGTACTTC
D: TRBD1
J: TRBJ2-4
V: TRBV5-1
size: few

CDR3: CASSSTGAAGLFF
DNA: TGTGCCAGCAGCTCGACAGGGGCAGCGGGGCTGTTTTTT
D: TRBD1
J: TRBJ1-4
V: TRBV7-2
size: NA

CDR3: CASSLAGGKRETQYF
DNA: TGTGCCAGCAGTTTAGCGGGAGGAAAGAGGGAGACCCAGTACTTC
D: NA
J: TRBJ2-5
V: TRBV12-3/TRBV12-4
size: NA

CDR3: CASSASRGNTGELFF
DNA: TGTGCCAGCAGCGCGAGCCGGGGAAACACCGGGGAGCTGTTTTTT
D: NA
J: TRBJ2-2
V: TRBV5-4
size: NA

CDR3: CASSYRPQNEQFF
DNA: TGTGCCAGTAGTTATAGACCCCAAAATGAGCAGTTCTTC
D: NA
J: TRBJ2-1
V: TRBV19
size: few

CDR3: CASSLVFGGAGDTEAFF
DNA: TGTGCCAGCAGCTTAGTATTCGGGGGAGCCGGGGACACTGAAGCTTTCTTT
D: NA
J: TRBJ1-1
V: TRBV7-2
size: few

CDR3: CASQTTGNTEAFF
DNA: TGCGCCAGCCAAACCACAGGGAACACTGAAGCTTTCTTT
D: NA
J: TRBJ1-1
V: TRBV5-1
size: NA

CDR3: CSARGTESYNEQFF
DNA: TGCAGTGCTAGAGGGACAGAGTCCTACAATGAGCAGTTCTTC
D: NA
J: TRBJ2-1
V: TRBV20-1
size: few

CDR3: CASGQGSIDEQFF
DNA: TGTGCCAGCGGGCAGGGAAGTATCGATGAGCAGTTCTTC
D: NA
J: TRBJ2-1
V: TRBV7-9
size: few

CDR3: CASSSSGTRGLETQYF
DNA: TGTGCCAGCAGCTCATCCGGGACACGGGGTTTGGAGACCCAGTACTTC
D: NA
J: TRBJ2-5
V: TRBV9
size: NA

CDR3: CASNDLAWGDNEQFF
DNA: TGTGCCAGCAATGACCTGGCGTGGGGGGACAATGAGCAGTTCTTC
D: NA
J: TRBJ2-1
V: TRBV12-3/TRBV12-4
size: NA

CDR3: CATSERGGDYEQYF
DNA: TGTGCCACCAGCGAGAGAGGGGGCGACTACGAGCAGTACTTC
D: TRBD1
J: TRBJ2-7
V: TRBV15
size: NA

CDR3: CASSPAGAGTEAFF
DNA: TGTGCCAGCAGCCCGGCGGGCGCGGGCACTGAAGCTTTCTTT
D: NA
J: TRBJ1-1
V: TRBV3-1
size: few

CDR3: CASSLSTEGDTQYF
DNA: TGTGCCAGCAGTTTATCCACGGAGGGGGATACGCAGTATTTT
D: NA
J: TRBJ2-3
V: TRBV27
size: few

CDR3: CASSSPTGIAKNIQYF
DNA: TGTGCCAGCAGCTCCCCGACAGGGATAGCCAAAAACATTCAGTACTTC
D: TRBD1
J: TRBJ2-4
V: TRBV6-5
size: many

CDR3: CSVELPGQPQHF
DNA: TGCAGCGTTGAGTTGCCGGGTCAGCCCCAGCATTTT
D: NA
J: TRBJ1-5
V: TRBV29-1
size: NA

CDR3: CSVDLEGPLYNEQFF
DNA: TGCAGCGTTGATCTGGAGGGACCACTTTACAATGAGCAGTTCTTC
D: NA
J: TRBJ2-1
V: TRBV29-1
size: few

CDR3: CASSWTGGSNEQFF
DNA: TGTGCCAGCAGTTGGACAGGGGGCTCTAATGAGCAGTTCTTC
D: TRBD1
J: TRBJ2-1
V: TRBV27
size: many

CDR3: CASSLLDREETQYF
DNA: TGTGCCAGCAGTCTACTGGACAGGGAGGAGACCCAGTACTTC
D: TRBD1
J: TRBJ2-5
V: TRBV12-3/TRBV12-4
size: few

CDR3: CASSQAAGTAYEQYF
DNA: TGCGCCAGCAGCCAAGCGGCAGGGACGGCCTACGAGCAGTACTTC
D: NA
J: TRBJ2-7
V: TRBV4-3
size: few

CDR3: CASSFEREDNEQFF
DNA: TGTGCCAGCAGTTTTGAAAGGGAGGACAATGAGCAGTTCTTC
D: NA
J: TRBJ2-1
V: TRBV27
size: few

CDR3: CASSLGSAYGYTF
DNA: TGTGCCAGCAGTTTGGGGTCGGCCTATGGCTACACCTTC
D: NA
J: TRBJ1-2
V: TRBV12-3/TRBV12-4
size: few

CDR3: CASSLLASGGVPAKNIQYF
DNA: TGTGCCAGCAGCTTATTGGCTAGCGGGGGGGTCCCAGCCAAAAACATTCAGTACTTC
D: TRBD2
J: TRBJ2-4
V: TRBV7-8
size: NA

CDR3: CASREGTDYNSPLHF
DNA: TGTGCCAGCAGGGAAGGGACAGACTATAATTCACCCCTCCACTTT
D: TRBD1
J: TRBJ1-6
V: TRBV27
size: few

CDR3: CASGFPYNEQFF
DNA: TGTGCTAGTGGTTTCCCATACAATGAGCAGTTCTTC
D: NA
J: TRBJ2-1
V: TRBV12-5
size: few

CDR3: CASSPGRVYNEQFF
DNA: TGTGCCAGCAGCCCCGGCAGGGTGTACAATGAGCAGTTCTTC
D: NA
J: TRBJ2-1
V: TRBV3-1
size: NA

CDR3: CASSVADPGGPTDTQYF
DNA: TGTGCCAGCAGCGTAGCGGACCCGGGGGGCCCCACAGATACGCAGTATTTT
D: NA
J: TRBJ2-3
V: TRBV9
size: NA

CDR3: CASSQGNIIDEQYF
DNA: TGTGCCAGCAGCCAAGGGAACATAATCGACGAGCAGTACTTC
D: NA
J: TRBJ2-7
V: TRBV3-1
size: NA

CDR3: CAISEATGGADEQFF
DNA: TGTGCCATCAGTGAGGCGACTGGGGGGGCGGATGAGCAGTTCTTC
D: NA
J: TRBJ2-1
V: TRBV10-3
size: many